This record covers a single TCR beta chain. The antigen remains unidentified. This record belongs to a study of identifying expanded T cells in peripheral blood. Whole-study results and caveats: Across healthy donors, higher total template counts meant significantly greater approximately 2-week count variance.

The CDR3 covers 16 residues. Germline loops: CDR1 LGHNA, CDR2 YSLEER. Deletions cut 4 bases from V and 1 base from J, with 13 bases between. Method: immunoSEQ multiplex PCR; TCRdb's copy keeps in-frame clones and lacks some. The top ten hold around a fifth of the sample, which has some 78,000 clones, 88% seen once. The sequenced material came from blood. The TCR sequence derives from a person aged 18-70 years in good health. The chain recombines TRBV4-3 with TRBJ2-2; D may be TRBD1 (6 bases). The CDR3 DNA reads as TGCGCCAGCAGCCCCGAACAGGGTGGGAACACCGGGGAGCTGTTTTTT. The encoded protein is CASSPEQGGNTGELFF.